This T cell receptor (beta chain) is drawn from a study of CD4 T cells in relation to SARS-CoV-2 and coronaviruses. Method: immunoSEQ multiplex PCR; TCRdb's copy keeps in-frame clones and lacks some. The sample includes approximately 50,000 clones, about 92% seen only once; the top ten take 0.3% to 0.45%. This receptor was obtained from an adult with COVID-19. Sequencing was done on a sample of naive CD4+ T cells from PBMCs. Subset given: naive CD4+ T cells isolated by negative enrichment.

The CDR3 region has the DNA TGTGCCAGCAGCTTAGCGGTTACAGATACGCAGTATTTT. Its protein is CASSLAVTDTQYF. V gene TRBV7-2 combines with J gene TRBJ2-3; no reliable D call. The CDR3 spans 13 residues. CDR1 and CDR2 (germline): SGHTA, FQGNSA. The ends were cut back, 0 bases at V and 3 bases at J, with 4 bases in the middle.